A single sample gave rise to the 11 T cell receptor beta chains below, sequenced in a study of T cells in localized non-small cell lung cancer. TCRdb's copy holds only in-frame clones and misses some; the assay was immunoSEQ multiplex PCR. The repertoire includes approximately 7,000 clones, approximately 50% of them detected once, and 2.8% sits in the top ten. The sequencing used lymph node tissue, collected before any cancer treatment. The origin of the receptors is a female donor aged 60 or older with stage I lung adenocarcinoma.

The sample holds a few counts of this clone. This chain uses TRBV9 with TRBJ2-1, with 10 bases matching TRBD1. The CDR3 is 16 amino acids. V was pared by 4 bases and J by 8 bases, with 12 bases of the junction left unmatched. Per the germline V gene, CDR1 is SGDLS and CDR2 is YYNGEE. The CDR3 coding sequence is TGTGCCAGCAGCCCAGACCGGATAGGACAGGGGGATGAGCAGTTCTTC. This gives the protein CASSPDRIGQGDEQFF.

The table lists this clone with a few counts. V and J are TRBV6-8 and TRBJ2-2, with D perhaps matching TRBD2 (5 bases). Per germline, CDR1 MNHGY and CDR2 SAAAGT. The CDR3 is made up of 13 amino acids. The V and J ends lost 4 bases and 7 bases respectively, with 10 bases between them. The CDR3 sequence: CASSSSSHGELFF. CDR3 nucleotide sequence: TGTGCCAGCAGTTCCTCTAGCCACGGGGAGCTGTTTTTT.

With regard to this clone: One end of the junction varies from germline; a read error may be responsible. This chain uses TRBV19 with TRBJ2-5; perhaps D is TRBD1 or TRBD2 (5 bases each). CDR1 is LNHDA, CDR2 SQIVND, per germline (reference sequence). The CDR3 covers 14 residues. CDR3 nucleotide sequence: TGTGTCAGTAGTACCCGGGGCTATCGGGAGACCCAGTACTTC. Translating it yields CVSSTRGYRETQYF. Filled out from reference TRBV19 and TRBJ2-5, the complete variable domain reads DGGITQSPKYLFRKEGQNVTLSCEQNLNHDAMYWYRQDPGQGLRLIYYSQIVNDFQKGDIAEGYSVSREKKESFPLTVTSAQKNPTAFYLCVSSTRGYRETQYFGPGTRLLVL.

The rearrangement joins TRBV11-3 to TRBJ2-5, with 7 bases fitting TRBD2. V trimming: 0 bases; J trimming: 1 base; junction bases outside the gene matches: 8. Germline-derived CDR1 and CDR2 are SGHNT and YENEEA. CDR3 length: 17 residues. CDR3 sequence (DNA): TGTGCCAGCAGCTTAGAGGGAGCGGGACGCCTCCAAGAGACCCAGTACTTC. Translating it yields CASSLEGAGRLQETQYF.

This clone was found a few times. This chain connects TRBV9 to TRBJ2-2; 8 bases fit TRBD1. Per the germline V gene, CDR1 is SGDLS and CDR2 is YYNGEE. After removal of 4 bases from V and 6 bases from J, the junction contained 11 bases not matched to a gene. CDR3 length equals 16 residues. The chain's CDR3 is CASSLWATGVSGELFF. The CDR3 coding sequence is TGTGCCAGCAGCTTATGGGCGACAGGGGTCTCCGGGGAGCTGTTTTTT.

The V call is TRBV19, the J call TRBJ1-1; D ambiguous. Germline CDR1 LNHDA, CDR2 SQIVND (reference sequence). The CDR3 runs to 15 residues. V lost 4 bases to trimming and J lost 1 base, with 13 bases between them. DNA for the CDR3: TGTGCCAGTAGTACCGTGGGAGTGAGGAACACTGAAGCTTTCTTT. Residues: CASSTVGVRNTEAFF. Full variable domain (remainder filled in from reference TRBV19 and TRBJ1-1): DGGITQSPKYLFRKEGQNVTLSCEQNLNHDAMYWYRQDPGQGLRLIYYSQIVNDFQKGDIAEGYSVSREKKESFPLTVTSAQKNPTAFYLCASSTVGVRNTEAFFGQGTRLTVV.

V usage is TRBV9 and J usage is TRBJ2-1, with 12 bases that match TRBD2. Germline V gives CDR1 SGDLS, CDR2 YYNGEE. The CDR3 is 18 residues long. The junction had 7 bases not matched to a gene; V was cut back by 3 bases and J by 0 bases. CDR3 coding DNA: TGTGCCAGCAGCGCCCGACTAGCGGGGGACCCCTCCTACAATGAGCAGTTCTTC. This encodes CASSARLAGDPSYNEQFF.

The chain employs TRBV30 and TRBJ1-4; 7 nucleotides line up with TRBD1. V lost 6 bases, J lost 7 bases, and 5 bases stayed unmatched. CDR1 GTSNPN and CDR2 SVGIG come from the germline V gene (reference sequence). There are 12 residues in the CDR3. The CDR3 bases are TGTGCCTGCAGGGGGAGTCGTGAAAAACTGTTTTTT. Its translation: CACRGSREKLFF.

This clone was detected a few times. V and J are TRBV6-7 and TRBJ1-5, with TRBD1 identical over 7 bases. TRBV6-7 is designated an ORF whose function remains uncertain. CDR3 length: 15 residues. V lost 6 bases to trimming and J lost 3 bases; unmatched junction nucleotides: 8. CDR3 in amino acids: CASSPRQGLNQPQHF. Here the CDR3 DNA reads TGTGCCAGCAGCCCAAGACAGGGTCTCAATCAGCCCCAGCATTTT.

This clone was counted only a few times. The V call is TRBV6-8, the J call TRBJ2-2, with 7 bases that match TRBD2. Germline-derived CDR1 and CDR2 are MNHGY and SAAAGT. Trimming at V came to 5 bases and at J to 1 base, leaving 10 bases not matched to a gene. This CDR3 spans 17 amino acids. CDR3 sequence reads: CASSDGGRPRNTGELFF. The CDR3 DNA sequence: TGTGCCAGCAGTGACGGGGGGAGACCGAGGAACACCGGGGAGCTGTTTTTT.

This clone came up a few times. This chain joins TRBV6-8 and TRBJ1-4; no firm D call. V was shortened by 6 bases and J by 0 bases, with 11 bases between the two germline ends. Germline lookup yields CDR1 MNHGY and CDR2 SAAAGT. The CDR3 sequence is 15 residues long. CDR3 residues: CASSPHIATNEKLFF. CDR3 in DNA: TGTGCCAGCAGCCCTCACATTGCAACTAATGAAAAACTGTTTTTT.